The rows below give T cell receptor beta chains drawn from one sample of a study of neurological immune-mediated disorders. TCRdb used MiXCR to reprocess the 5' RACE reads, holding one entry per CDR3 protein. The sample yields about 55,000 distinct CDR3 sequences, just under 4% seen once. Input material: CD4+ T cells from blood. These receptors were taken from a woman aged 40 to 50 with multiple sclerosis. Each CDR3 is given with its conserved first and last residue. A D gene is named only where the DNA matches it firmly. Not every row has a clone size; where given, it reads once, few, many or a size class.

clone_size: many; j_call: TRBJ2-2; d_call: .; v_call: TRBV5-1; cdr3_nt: TGCGCCAGCAGAAACCGGACGAACACCGGGGAGCTGTTTTTT; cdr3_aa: CASRNRTNTGELFF
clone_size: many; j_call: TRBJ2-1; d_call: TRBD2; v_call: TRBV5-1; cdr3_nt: TGCGCCAGCAGCTTGGTGACTAGCGAGTTTGACGATGAGCAGTTCTTC; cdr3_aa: CASSLVTSEFDDEQFF
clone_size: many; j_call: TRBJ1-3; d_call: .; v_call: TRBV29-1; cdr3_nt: TGCAGCGTAGAGGGACGGCTCTCTGGAAACACCATATATTTT; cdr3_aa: CSVEGRLSGNTIYF
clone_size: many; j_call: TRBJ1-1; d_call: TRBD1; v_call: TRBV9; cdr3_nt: TGTGCCAGCAGCGTAGGAGGGGGCCAGGGGGCCATGAACACTGAAGCTTTCTTT; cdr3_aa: CASSVGGGQGAMNTEAFF
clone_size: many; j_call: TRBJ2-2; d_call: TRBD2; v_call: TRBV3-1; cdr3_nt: TGTGCCAGCAGCCACCCTGGCGGGGGGGCGTACGGGGAGCTGTTTTTT; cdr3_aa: CASSHPGGGAYGELFF
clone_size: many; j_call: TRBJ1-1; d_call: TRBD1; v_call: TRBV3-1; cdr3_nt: TGTGCCAGCAGCCCAACGGGACAGGGGGCAAAAGCTTTCTTT; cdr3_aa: CASSPTGQGAKAFF
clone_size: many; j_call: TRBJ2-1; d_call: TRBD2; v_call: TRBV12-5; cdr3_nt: TGTGCTAGTGGTCCAACCCCGGGAGGGGGTGAGCAGTTCTTC; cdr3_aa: CASGPTPGGGEQFF
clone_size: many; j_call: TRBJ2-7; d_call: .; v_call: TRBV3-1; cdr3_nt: TGTGCCAGCAGCCAAGTTCCAGGGAGCAACGAGCAGTACTTC; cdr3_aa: CASSQVPGSNEQYF
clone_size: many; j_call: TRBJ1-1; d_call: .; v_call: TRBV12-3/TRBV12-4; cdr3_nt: TGTGCCAGCACTTACAGGCTGAACACTGAAGCTTTCTTT; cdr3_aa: CASTYRLNTEAFF
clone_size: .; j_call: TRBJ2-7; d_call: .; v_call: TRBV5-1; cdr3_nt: TGCGCCAGCAGCTTGGACGAGATCACAGGGAGGGAGCAGTACTTC; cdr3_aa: CASSLDEITGREQYF
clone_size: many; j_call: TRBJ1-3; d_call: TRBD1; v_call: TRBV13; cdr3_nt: TGTGCCAGCAGCTTGGGACAAGGGGACAGAGGAAACACCATATATTTT; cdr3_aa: CASSLGQGDRGNTIYF
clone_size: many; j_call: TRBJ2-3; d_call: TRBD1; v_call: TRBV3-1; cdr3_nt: TGTGCCAGCAGCCATGGGACAGCGGCAGATACGCAGTATTTT; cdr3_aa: CASSHGTAADTQYF
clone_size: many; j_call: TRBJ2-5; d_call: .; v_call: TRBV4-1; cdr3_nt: TGCGCCAGCAGCCAAGGACGATTGGAGACCCAGTACTTC; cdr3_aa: CASSQGRLETQYF
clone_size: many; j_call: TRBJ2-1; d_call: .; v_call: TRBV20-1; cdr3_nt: TGCAGTGCACCCCTTTCTGTTAGTATCAATGAGCAGTTCTTC; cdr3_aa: CSAPLSVSINEQFF
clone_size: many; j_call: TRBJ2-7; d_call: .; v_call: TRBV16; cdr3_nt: TGTGCCAGCATGAGAGGGGGACCCTACGAGCAGTACTTC; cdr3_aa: CASMRGGPYEQYF